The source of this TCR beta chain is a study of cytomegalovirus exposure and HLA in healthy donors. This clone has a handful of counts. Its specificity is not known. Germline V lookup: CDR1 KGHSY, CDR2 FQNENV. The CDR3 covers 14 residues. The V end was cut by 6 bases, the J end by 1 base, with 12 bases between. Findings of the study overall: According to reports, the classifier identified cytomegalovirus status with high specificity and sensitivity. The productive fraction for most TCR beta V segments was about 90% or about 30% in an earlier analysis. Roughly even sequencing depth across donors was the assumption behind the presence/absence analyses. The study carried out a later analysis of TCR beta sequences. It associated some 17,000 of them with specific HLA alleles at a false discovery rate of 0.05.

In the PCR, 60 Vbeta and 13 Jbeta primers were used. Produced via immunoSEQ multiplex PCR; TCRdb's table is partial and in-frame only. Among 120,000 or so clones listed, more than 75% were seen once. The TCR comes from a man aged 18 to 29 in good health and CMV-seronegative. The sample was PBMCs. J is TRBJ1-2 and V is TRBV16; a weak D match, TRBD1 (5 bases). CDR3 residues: CASRLEGSNYGYTF. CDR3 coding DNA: TGTGCCAGCAGACTGGAGGGGAGTAACTATGGCTACACCTTC.